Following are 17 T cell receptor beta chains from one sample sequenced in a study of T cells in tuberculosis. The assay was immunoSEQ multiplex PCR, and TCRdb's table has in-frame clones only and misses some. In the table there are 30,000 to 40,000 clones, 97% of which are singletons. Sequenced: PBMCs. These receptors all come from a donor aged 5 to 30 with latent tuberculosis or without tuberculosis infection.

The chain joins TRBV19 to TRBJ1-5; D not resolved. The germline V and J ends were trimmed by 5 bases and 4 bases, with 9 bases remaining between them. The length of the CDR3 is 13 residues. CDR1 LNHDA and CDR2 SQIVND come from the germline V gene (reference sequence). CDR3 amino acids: CASSDTLNQPQHF. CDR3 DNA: TGTGCCAGTAGTGACACCTTGAATCAGCCCCAGCATTTT.

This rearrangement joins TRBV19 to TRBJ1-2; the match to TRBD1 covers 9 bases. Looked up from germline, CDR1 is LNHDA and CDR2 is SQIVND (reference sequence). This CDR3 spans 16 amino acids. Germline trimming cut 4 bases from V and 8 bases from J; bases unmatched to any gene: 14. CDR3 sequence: CASSSLQGADVVGYTF. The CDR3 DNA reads TGTGCCAGTAGTAGTCTACAGGGGGCGGATGTTGTCGGCTACACCTTC.

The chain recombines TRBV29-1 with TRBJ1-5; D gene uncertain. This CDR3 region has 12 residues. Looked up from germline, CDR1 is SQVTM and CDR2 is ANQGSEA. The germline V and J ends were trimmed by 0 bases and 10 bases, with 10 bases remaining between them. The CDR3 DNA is TGCAGCGTTGAAGATCGCGTGAAACCCCAGCATTTT. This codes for CSVEDRVKPQHF. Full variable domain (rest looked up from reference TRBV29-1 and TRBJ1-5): SAVISQKPSRDICQRGTSLTIQCQVDSQVTMMFWYRQQPGQSLTLIATANQGSEATYESGFVIDKFPISRPNLTFSTLTVSNMSPEDSSIYLCSVEDRVKPQHFGDGTRLSIL.

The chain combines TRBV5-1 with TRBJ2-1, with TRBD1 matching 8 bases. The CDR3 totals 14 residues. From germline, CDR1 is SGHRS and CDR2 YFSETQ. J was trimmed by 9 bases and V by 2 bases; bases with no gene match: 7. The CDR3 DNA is TGCGCCAGCAGCTTTAAAGACAGGGGTGGTGAGCAGTTCTTC. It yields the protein CASSFKDRGGEQFF.

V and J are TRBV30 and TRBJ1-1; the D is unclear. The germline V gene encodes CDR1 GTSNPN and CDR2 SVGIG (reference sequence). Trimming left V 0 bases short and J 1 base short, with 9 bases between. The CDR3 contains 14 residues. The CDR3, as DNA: TGTGCCTGGAGTGTACTTGGGCCGAACACTGAAGCTTTCTTT. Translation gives CAWSVLGPNTEAFF.

DNA for the CDR3: TGTGCCAGCAGCTATCGGACTAGGCCCTACGAGCAGTACTTC. Encoded protein: CASSYRTRPYEQYF. V usage is TRBV5-4 and J usage is TRBJ2-7; 7 bases are shared with TRBD2. Trimming at V came to 3 bases and at J to 2 bases, leaving 5 bases not matched to a gene. The CDR3 covers 14 residues. CDR1 is SGHNT, CDR2 YYREEE, per germline (reference sequence).

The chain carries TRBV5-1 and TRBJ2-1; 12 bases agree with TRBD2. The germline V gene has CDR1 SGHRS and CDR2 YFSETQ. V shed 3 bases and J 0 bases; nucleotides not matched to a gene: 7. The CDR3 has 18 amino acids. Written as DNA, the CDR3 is TGCGCCAGCAGCTCGCCGGCTAGCGGGAGGGACTCCTACAATGAGCAGTTCTTC. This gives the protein CASSSPASGRDSYNEQFF.

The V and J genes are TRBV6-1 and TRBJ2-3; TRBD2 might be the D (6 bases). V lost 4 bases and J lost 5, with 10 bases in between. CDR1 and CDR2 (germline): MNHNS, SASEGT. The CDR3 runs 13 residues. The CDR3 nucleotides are TGTGCCAGCAGTGGATCTAGCGTAGATACGCAGTATTTT. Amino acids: CASSGSSVDTQYF.

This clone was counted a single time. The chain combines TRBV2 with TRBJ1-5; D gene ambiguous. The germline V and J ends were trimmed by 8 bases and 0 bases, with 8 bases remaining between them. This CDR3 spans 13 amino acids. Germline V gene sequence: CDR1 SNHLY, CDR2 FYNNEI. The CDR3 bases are TGTGCCAGCGTAGTGAATAGCAATCAGCCCCAGCATTTT. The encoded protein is CASVVNSNQPQHF.

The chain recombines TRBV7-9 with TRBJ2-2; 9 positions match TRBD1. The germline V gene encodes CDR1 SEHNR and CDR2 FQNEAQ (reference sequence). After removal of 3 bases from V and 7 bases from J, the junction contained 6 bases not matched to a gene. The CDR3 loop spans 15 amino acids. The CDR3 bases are TGTGCCAGCAGCTTCAACAGGGGGCATGGCGGGGAGCTGTTTTTT. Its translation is CASSFNRGHGGELFF.

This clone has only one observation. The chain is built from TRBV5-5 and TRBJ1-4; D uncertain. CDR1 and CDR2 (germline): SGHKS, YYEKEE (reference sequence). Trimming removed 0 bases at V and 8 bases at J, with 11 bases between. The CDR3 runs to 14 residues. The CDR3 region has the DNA TGTGCCAGCAGCTTGGACGGCTCCGGGGAAAAACTGTTTTTT. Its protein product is CASSLDGSGEKLFF.

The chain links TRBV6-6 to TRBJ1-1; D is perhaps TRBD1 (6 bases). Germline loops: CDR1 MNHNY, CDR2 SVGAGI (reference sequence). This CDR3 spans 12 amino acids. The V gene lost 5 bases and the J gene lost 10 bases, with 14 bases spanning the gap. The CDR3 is CASSVGASGAFF. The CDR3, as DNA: TGTGCCAGCAGTGTGGGGGCCAGTGGAGCTTTCTTT.

CDR3 loop: CASSFQGGGSYEQYF. CDR3 bases: TGTGCCAGCAGTTTCCAGGGGGGTGGGTCCTACGAGCAGTACTTC. The rearrangement links TRBV27 to TRBJ2-7; possibly TRBD1 for D (7 bases). Germline V gives CDR1 MNHEY, CDR2 SMNVEV (reference sequence). V lost 3 bases and J lost 1, with 13 bases in between. The CDR3 contains 15 residues.

The CDR3 reads CASSLFLAGGANEQFF. DNA for the CDR3: TGTGCCAGCAGCCTCTTCTTGGCGGGGGGAGCGAATGAGCAGTTCTTC. This rearrangement joins TRBV4-2 to TRBJ2-1; 8 bases fit TRBD2. CDR3 size: 16 residues. Germline V gives CDR1 LGHNA, CDR2 YNFKEQ. V was clipped by 4 bases and J by 7 bases; unmatched bases: 12.

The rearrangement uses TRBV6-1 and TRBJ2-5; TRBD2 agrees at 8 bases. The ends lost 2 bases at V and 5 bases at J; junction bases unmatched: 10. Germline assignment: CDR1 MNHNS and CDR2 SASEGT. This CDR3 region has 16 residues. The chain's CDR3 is CASSEFGGAWAETQYF. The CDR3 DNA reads TGTGCCAGCAGTGAATTCGGGGGGGCCTGGGCGGAGACCCAGTACTTC.

CDR3 nucleotides: TGCGCCAGCAGCCCTACCCCAGGGACAGGTCCCCTCTACGAGCAGTACTTC. Its translation: CASSPTPGTGPLYEQYF. This chain connects TRBV5-1 to TRBJ2-7; 8 nucleotides agree with TRBD1. Germline V gene sequence: CDR1 SGHRS, CDR2 YFSETQ. The V segment lost 4 bases and the J segment 3 bases; nucleotides outside the gene matches: 15. The CDR3 covers 17 residues.

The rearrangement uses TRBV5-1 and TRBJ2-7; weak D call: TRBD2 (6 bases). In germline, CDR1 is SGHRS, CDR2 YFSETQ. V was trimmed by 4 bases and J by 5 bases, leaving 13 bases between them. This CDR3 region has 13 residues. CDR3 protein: CASSQGLTDEQYF. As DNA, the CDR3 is TGCGCCAGCAGCCAGGGACTTACCGACGAGCAGTACTTC.